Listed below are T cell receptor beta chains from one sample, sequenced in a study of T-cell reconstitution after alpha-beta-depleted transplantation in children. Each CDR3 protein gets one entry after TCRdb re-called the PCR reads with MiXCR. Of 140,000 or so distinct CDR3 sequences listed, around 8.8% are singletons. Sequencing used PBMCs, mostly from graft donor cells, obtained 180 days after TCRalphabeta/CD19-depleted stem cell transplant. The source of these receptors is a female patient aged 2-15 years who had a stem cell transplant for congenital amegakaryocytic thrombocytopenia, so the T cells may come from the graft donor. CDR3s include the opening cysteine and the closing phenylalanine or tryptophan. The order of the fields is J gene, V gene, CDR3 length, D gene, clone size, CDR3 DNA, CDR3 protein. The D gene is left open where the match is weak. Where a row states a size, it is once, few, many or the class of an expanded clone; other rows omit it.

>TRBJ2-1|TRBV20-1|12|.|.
TGCAGTGCTAGAGAACGCGGATCTGAGCAGTTCTTC
CSARERGSEQFF
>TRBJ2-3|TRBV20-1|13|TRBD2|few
TGCAGTGCGCTTCTAGCGGGCACAGATACGCAGTATTTT
CSALLAGTDTQYF
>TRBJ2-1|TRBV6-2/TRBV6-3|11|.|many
TGTGCCAGCAGTCCCGGTTATGAGCAGTTCTTC
CASSPGYEQFF
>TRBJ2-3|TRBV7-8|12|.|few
TGTGCCAGCAGCTTAGGGCAAAATACGCAGTATTTT
CASSLGQNTQYF
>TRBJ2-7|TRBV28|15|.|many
TGTGCCAGCAGTTCAAACAGGTTAACGGGCGACGAGCAGTACTTC
CASSSNRLTGDEQYF
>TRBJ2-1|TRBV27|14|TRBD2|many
TGTGCCAGCACCCCCGCCCCCGGGGGGAATGAGCAGTTCTTC
CASTPAPGGNEQFF
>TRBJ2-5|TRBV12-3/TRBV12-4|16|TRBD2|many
TGTGCCAGCAGGTCCTTACTAGCGGGAGTTAAAGAGACCCAGTACTTC
CASRSLLAGVKETQYF
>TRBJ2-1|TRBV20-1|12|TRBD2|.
TGCAGTGTTGGACTAGCGGGAGATGAGCAGTTCTTC
CSVGLAGDEQFF
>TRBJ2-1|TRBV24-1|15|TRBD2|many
TGTGCCACCAGTGACGGGACTAGCGTAGGGAATGAGCAGTTCTTC
CATSDGTSVGNEQFF
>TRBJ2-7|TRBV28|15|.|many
TGTGCCAGCAGTTTATTTGCTAGCAGCCGTGGCGAGCAGTACTTC
CASSLFASSRGEQYF
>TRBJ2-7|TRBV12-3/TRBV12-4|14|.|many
TGTGCCAGCAGTCCCTCGGGACCTCCCGGGGAGCAGTACTTC
CASSPSGPPGEQYF
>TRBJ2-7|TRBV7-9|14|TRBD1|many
TGTGCCAGCAGCTTCGAACAGGGGTCCTACGAGCAGTACTTC
CASSFEQGSYEQYF
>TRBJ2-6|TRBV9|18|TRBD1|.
TGTGCCAGCAGCGCCATGGGACAGGGTACCTCTGGGGCCAACGTCCTGACTTTC
CASSAMGQGTSGANVLTF
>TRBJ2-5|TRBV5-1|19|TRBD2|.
TGCGCCAGCAGCTTTTTGGCCGCCGGGACTAGCGGGAGACAAGAGACCCAGTACTTC
CASSFLAAGTSGRQETQYF
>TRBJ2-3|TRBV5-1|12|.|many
TGCGCCAGCAGCGGATTCACAGATACGCAGTATTTT
CASSGFTDTQYF